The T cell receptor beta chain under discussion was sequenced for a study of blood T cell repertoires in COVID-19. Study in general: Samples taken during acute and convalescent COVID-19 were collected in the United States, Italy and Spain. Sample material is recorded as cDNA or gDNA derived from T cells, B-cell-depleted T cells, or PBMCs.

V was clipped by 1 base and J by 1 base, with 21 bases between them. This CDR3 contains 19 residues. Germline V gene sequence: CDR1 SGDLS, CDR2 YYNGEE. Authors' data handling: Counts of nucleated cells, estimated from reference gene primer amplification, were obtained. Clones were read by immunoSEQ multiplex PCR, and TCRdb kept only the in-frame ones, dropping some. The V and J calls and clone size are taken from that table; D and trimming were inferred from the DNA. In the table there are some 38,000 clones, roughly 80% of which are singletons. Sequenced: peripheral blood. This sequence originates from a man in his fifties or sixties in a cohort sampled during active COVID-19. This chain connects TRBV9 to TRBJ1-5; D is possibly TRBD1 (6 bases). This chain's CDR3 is CASSVRRRGGFKSNQPQHF. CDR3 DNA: TGTGCCAGCAGCGTACGACGGAGGGGGGGGTTTAAAAGCAATCAGCCCCAGCATTTT.